This T cell receptor beta chain was obtained from a study of T cell repertoires in cytomegalovirus infection. Study as a whole: Public TCR beta signature analysis indicated the presence of both CMV infection and matching HLA type.

MiXCR, applied by TCRdb to the reads, yields one record per CDR3 protein. Of 550,000 to 850,000 distinct CDR3 sequences detected, 33% appear once; the ten largest clones hold 15% to 20%. CDR3 length: 12 amino acids. CDR1 and CDR2 from the germline V gene are SQVTM and ANQGSEA. The ends were cut back, 7 bases at V and 7 bases at J, with 14 bases in the middle. With regard to this clonotype: No antigen is known for it.

The sequenced sample was cultured PBMCs, obtained from culture after CMV antigen stimulation. The rearrangement links TRBV29-1 to TRBJ2-1; possible D gene TRBD2, 6 bases. The TCR sequence derives from a human donor in good health (CMV status not recorded). Some clones in this sample may be carry-over from other donors' samples. CDR3 sequence reads: CSGNRGGNEQFF. CDR3 nucleotides: TGCAGCGGCAACCGAGGAGGGAATGAGCAGTTCTTC.